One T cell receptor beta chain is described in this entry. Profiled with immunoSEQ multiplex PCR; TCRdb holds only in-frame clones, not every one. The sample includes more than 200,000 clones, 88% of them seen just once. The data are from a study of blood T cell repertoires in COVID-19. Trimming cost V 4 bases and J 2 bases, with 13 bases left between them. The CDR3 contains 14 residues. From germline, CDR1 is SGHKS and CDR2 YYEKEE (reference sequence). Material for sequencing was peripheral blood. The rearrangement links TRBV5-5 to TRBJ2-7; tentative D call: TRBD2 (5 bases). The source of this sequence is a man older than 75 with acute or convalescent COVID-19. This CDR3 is CASSADFGTYEQYF. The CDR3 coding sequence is TGTGCCAGCAGCGCAGACTTCGGGACCTACGAGCAGTACTTC.